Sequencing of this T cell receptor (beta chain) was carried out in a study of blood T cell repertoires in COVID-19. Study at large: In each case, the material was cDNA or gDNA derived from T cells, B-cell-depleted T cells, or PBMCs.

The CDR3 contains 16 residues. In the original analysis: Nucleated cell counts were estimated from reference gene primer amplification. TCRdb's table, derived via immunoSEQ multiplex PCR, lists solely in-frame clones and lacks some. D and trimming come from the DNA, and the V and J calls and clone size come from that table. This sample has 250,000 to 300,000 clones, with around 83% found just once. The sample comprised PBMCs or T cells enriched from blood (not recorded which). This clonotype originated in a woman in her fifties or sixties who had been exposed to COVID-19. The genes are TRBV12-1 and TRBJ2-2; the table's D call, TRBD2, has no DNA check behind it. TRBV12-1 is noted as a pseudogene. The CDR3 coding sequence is TGTGCCAGCAGCGGATTAGCGGGGGCCGACACCGGGGAGCTGTTTTTT. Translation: CASSGLAGADTGELFF.